In this sample, the clone carrying this TCR beta chain turned up a few times. Its cognate antigen is unknown. CDR3 length: 13 residues. Germline CDR1 reads SNHLY; CDR2 reads FYNNEI. Unmatched junction bases numbered 2, after V lost 6 bases and J lost 1 base. The data are from a study of cytomegalovirus exposure and HLA in healthy donors. PCR amplification relied on 60 Vbeta primers (plus 13 Jbeta primers). Generated by immunoSEQ multiplex PCR, the TCRdb table keeps only in-frame clones and is missing some. Of under 150,000 clones detected, about 78% appear once; the ten largest clones hold about 5.4%. Study-level points and caveats: When analyzed later, a missense DCLRE1C variant was found to be linked to TCR beta V- and J-gene trimming. Earlier analysis looked at TCR beta V segments, and most were productive about 87% or about 30% of the time.

The sequence was collected from a woman aged 25 to 39 in good health and CMV-seropositive. The specimen was PBMCs. The chain uses TRBV2 and TRBJ1-1; 7 bases line up with TRBD1. CDR3 nucleotide sequence: TGTGCCAGCAGGGGGACAGCGAACACTGAAGCTTTCTTT. Translated, it gives CASRGTANTEAFF.